This TCR beta chain was sequenced in a study of blood T cell repertoires in COVID-19. In the study overall: There were acute and convalescent COVID-19 samples, and they came from the United States, Italy and Spain. T cells, B-cell-depleted T cells, or PBMCs provided the cDNA or gDNA that served as material.

Germline V CDR1 and CDR2: SGHRS, YFSETQ. The CDR3 loop spans 14 amino acids. V shed 3 bases and J shed 8 bases, with 15 bases lying between them. Measured with immunoSEQ multiplex PCR; TCRdb has only the in-frame clones, and not every one. The sample shows over 50,000 clones, approximately 83% of them seen only once. The sample taken for sequencing was peripheral blood. This receptor was obtained from a human donor in a cohort sampled during active COVID-19. The chain has TRBV5-1 and TRBJ2-1, with a possible D match to TRBD1 (6 bases). CDR3 nucleotide sequence: TGCGCCAGCAGCTGGCTTGGGGCAGGGGATGAGCAGTTCTTC. Translation: CASSWLGAGDEQFF. The whole variable domain, filled in from reference TRBV5-1 and TRBJ2-1, reads KAGVTQTPRYLIKTRGQQVTLSCSPISGHRSVSWYQQTPGQGLQFLFEYFSETQRNKGNFPGRFSGRQFSNSRSEMNVSTLELGDSALYLCASSWLGAGDEQFFGPGTRLTVL.